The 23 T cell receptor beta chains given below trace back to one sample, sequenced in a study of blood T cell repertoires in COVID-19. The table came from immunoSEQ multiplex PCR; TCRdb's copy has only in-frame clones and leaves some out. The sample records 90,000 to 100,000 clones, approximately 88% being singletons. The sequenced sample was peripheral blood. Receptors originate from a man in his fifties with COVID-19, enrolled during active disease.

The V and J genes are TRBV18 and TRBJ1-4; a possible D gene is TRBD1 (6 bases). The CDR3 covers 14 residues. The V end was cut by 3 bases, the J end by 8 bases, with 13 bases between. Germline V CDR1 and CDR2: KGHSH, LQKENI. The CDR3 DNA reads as TGTGCCAGCTCACCCCCGAACAGGGTCGAAAAACTGTTTTTT. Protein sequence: CASSPPNRVEKLFF.

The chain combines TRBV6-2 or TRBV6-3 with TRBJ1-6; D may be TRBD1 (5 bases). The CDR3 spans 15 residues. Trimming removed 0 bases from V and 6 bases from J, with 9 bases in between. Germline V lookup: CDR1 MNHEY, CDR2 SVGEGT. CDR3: CASSYSTGPNSPLHF. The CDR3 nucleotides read TGTGCCAGCAGTTACTCCACAGGACCTAATTCACCCCTCCACTTT.

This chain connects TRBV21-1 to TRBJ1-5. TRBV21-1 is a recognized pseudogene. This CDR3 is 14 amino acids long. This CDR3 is CASSKAGGRQPQHF. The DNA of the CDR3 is TGTGCCAGCAGCAAAGCTGGGGGGAGGCAGCCCCAGCATTTT.

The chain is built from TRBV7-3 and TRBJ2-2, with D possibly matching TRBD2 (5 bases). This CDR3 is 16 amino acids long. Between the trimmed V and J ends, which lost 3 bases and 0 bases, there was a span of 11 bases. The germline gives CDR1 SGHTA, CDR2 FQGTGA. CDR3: CASSFHGSANTGELFF. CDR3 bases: TGTGCCAGCAGCTTTCATGGGAGCGCGAACACCGGGGAGCTGTTTTTT.

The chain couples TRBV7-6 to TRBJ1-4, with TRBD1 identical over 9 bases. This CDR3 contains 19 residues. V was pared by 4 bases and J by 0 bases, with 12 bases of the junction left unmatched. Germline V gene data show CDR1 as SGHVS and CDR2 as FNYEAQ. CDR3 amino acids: CASSSHRRGQGSTNEKLFF. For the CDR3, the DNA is TGTGCCAGCAGCTCACACCGCCGGGGACAGGGCTCAACTAATGAAAAACTGTTTTTT.

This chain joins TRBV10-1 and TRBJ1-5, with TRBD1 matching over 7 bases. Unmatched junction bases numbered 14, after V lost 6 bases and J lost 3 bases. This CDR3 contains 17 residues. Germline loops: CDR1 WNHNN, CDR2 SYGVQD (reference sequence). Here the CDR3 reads CASSANPETGINQPQHF. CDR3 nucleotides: TGCGCCAGCAGCGCCAACCCCGAGACAGGGATCAATCAGCCCCAGCATTTT.

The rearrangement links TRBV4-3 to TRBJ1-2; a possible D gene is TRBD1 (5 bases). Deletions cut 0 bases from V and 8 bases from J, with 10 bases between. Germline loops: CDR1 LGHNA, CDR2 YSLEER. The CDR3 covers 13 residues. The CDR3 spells CASSQDGTWGYTF. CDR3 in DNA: TGCGCCAGCAGCCAAGACGGGACTTGGGGCTACACCTTC.

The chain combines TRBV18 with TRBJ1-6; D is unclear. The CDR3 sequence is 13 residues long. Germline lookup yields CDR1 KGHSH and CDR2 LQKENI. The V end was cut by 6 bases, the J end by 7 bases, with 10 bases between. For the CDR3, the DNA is TGTGCCAGCTCGGGTCCGGGGAATTCACCCCTCCACTTT. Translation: CASSGPGNSPLHF.

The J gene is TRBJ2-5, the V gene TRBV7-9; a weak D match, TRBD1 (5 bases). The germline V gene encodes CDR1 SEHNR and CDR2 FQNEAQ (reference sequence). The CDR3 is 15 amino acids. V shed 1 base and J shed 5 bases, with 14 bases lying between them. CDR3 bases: TGTGCCAGCAGCTTAGGGACAAAGGATGGTGAGACCCAGTACTTC. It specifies CASSLGTKDGETQYF. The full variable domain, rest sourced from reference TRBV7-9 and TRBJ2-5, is DTGVSQNPRHKITKRGQNVTFRCDPISEHNRLYWYRQTLGQGPEFLTYFQNEAQLEKSRLLSDRFSAERPKGSFSTLEIQRTEQGDSAMYLCASSLGTKDGETQYFGPGTRLLVL.

CDR3: CASSSGQPQHF. The DNA for the CDR3 is TGCGCCAGCAGTTCAGGGCAGCCCCAGCATTTT. J is TRBJ1-5 and V is TRBV10-1, with a weak D call TRBD1 (5 bases). This CDR3 is built from 11 residues. Trimming removed 5 bases at V and 7 bases at J, with 6 bases between. Germline V CDR1 and CDR2: WNHNN, SYGVQD (reference sequence).

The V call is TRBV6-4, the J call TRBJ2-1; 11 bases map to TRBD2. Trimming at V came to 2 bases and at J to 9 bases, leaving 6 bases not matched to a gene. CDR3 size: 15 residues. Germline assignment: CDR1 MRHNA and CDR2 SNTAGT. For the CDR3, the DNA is TGTGCCAGCAGTGACCGGCCTAGCGGGGGGATTGAGCAGTTCTTC. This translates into CASSDRPSGGIEQFF.

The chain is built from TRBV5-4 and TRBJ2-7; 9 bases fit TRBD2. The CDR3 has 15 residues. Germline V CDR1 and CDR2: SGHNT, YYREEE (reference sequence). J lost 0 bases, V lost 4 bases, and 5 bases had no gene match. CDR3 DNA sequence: TGTGCCAGCAGCCCCCCAGCGGGGGGCTCCTACGAGCAGTACTTC. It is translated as CASSPPAGGSYEQYF.

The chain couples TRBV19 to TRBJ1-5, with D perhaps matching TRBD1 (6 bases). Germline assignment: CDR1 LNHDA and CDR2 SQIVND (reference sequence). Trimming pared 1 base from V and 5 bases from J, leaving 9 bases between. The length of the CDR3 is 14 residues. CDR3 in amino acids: CASSIAGVDQPQHF. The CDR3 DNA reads TGTGCCAGTAGTATAGCAGGGGTGGATCAGCCCCAGCATTTT.

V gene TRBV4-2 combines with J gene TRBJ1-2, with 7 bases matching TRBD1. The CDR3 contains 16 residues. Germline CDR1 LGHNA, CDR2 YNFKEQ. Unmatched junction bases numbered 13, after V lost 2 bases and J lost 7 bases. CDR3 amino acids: CASSQSTFQGDGGYTF. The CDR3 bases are TGTGCCAGCAGCCAAAGTACATTTCAGGGGGATGGTGGCTACACCTTC.

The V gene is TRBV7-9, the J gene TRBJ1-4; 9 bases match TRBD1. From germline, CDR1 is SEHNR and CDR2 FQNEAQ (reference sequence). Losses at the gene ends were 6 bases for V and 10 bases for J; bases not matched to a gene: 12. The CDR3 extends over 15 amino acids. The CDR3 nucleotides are TGTGCCAGCAGTACGATAGGACAGGGGTTTGGAAAACTGTTTTTT. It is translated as CASSTIGQGFGKLFF.

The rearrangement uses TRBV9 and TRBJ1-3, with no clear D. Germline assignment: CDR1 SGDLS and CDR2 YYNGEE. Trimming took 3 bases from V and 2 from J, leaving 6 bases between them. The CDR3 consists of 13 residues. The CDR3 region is CASSEGAGNTIYF. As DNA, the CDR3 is TGTGCCAGCAGCGAGGGAGCTGGAAACACCATATATTTT.

DNA for the CDR3: TGTGCCAGTAGTGGAGGGGCGGTTGAAGATACGCAGTATTTT. Protein sequence: CASSGGAVEDTQYF. V is TRBV19 and J is TRBJ2-3; perhaps TRBD2 as D (6 bases). In germline, CDR1 is LNHDA, CDR2 SQIVND (reference sequence). The CDR3 covers 14 residues. Trimming stripped 5 bases from V and 5 bases from J, with 14 bases between.

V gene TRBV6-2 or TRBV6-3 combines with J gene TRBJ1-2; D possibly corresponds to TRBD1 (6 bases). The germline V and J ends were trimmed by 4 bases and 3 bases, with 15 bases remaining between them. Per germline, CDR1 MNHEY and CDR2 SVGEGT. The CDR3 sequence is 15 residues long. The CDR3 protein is CASSSFRQADYGYTF. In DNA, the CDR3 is TGTGCCAGCAGTTCTTTTCGACAGGCGGACTATGGCTACACCTTC.

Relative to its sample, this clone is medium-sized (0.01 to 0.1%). The CDR3 DNA reads as TGTGCCAGCAGTTTATTAGGGGGTTTCGTCGAGCAGTACTTC. Its translation: CASSLLGGFVEQYF. This rearrangement joins TRBV28 to TRBJ2-7, with D maybe TRBD1 (6 bases). Germline CDR1 MDHEN, CDR2 SYDVKM. This CDR3 is built from 14 residues. V was cut by 1 base and J by 6 bases, with 13 bases left in between.

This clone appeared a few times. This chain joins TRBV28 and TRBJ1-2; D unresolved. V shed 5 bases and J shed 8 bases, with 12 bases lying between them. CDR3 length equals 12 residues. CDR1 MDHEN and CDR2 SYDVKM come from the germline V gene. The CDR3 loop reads CASSPDTYGYTF. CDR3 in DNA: TGTGCCAGCAGTCCCGACACTTACGGCTACACCTTC.

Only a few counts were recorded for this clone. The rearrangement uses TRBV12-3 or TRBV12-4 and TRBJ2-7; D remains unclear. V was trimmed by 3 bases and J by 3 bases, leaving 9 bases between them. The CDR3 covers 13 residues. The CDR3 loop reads CASSLARHYEQYF. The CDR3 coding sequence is TGTGCCAGCAGTTTGGCTCGACACTACGAGCAGTACTTC.

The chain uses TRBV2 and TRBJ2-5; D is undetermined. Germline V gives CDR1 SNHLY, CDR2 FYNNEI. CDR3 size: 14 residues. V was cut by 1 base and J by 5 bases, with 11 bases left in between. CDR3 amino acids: CASSEGFGPETQYF. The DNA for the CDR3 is TGTGCCAGCAGTGAAGGTTTTGGCCCGGAGACCCAGTACTTC. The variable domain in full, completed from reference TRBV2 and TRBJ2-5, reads EPEVTQTPSHQVTQMGQEVILRCVPISNHLYFYWYRQILGQKVEFLVSFYNNEISEKSEIFDDQFSVERPDGSNFTLKIRSTKLEDSAMYFCASSEGFGPETQYFGPGTRLLVL.

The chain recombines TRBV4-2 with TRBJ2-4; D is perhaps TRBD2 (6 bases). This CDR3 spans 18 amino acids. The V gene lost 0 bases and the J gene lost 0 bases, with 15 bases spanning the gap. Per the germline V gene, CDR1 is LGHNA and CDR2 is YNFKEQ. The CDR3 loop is CASSQEGRGVKAKNIQYF. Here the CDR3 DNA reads TGTGCCAGCAGCCAAGAAGGGCGCGGGGTTAAAGCCAAAAACATTCAGTACTTC.